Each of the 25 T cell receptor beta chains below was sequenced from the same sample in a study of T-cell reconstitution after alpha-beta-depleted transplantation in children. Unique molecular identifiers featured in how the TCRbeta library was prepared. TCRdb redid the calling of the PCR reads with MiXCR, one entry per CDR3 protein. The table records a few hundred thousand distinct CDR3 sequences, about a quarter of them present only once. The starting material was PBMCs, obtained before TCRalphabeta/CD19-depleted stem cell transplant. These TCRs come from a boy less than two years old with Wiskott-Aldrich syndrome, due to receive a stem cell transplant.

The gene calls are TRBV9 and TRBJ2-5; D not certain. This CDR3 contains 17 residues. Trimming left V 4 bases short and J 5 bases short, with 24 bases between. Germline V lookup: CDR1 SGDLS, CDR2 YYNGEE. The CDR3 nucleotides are TGTGCCAGCAGCTTACTTGCGGTCCGGGTTAAACACGAGACCCAGTACTTC. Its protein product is CASSLLAVRVKHETQYF.

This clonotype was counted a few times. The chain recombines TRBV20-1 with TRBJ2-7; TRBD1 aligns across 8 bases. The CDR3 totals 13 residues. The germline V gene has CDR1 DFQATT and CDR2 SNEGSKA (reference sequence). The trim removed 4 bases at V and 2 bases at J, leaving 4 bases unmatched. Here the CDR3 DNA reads TGCAGTGCTACACCGGGACAGGCCTACGAGCAGTACTTC. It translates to CSATPGQAYEQYF.

The CDR3 here is CASSLVWPSRLETEAFF. The CDR3 DNA is TGCGCCAGCAGCTTGGTATGGCCGTCTCGGTTAGAGACTGAAGCTTTCTTT. The V gene is TRBV5-1, the J gene TRBJ1-1; D is uncertain. CDR3 length: 17 residues. V was pared by 0 bases and J by 5 bases, with 20 bases between. Germline CDR1 SGHRS, CDR2 YFSETQ. Complete variable domain (other parts from reference TRBV5-1 and TRBJ1-1): KAGVTQTPRYLIKTRGQQVTLSCSPISGHRSVSWYQQTPGQGLQFLFEYFSETQRNKGNFPGRFSGRQFSNSRSEMNVSTLELGDSALYLCASSLVWPSRLETEAFFGQGTRLTVV.

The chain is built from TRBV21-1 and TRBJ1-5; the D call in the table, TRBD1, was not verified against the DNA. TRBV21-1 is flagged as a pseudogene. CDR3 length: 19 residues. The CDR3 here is CASSKRKGQGRWSNQPQHF. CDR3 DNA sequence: TGTGCCAGCAGCAAAAGAAAGGGACAGGGTAGATGGAGCAATCAGCCCCAGCATTTT.

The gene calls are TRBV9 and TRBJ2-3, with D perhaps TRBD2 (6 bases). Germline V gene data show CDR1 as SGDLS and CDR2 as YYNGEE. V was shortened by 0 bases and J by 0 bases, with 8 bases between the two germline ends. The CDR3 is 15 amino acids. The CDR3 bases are TGTGCCAGCAGCGTAGTCGGGAGTAGCACAGATACGCAGTATTTT. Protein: CASSVVGSSTDTQYF. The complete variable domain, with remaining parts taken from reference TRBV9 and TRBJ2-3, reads DSGVTQTPKHLITATGQRVTLRCSPRSGDLSVYWYQQSLDQGLQFLIQYYNGEERAKGNILERFSAQQFPDLHSELNLSSLELGDSALYFCASSVVGSSTDTQYFGPGTRLTVL.

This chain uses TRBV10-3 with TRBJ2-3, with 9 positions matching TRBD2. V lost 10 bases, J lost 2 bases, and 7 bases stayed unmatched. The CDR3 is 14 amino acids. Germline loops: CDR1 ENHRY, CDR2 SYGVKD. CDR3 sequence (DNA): TGTGCCACTCAGACTAGCGGAGCCACAGATACGCAGTATTTT. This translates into CATQTSGATDTQYF.

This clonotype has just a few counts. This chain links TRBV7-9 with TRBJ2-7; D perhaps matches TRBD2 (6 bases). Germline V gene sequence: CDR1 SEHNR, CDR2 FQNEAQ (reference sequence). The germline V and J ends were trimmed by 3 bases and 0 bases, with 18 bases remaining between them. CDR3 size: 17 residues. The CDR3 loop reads CASSFGSGTLSSYEQYF. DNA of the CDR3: TGTGCCAGCAGCTTTGGTAGCGGAACACTGAGCTCCTACGAGCAGTACTTC.

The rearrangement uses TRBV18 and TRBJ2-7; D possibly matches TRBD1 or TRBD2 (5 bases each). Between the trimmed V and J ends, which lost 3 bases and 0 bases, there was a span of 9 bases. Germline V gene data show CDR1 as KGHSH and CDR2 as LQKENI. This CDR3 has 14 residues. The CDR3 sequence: CASSPQGVSYEQYF. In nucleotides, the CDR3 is TGTGCCAGCTCACCCCAGGGAGTCTCCTACGAGCAGTACTTC.

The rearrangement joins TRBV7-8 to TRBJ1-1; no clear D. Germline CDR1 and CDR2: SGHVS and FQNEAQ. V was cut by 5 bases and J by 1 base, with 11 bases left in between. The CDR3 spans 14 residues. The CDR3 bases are TGTGCCAGCAGCGCTAGTTTCCCGAACACTGAAGCTTTCTTT. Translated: CASSASFPNTEAFF.

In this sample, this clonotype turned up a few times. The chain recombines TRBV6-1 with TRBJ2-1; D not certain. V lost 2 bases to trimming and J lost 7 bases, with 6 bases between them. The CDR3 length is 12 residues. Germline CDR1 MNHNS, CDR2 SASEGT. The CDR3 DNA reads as TGTGCCAGCAGTGAAATTGGAAATGAGCAGTTCTTC. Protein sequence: CASSEIGNEQFF.

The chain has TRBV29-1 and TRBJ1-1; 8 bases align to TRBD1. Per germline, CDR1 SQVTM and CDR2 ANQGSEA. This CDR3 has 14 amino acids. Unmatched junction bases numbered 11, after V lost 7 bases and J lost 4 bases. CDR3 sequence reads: CSAGGDRLGTEAFF. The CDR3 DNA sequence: TGCAGCGCGGGAGGGGACAGGCTAGGCACTGAAGCTTTCTTT. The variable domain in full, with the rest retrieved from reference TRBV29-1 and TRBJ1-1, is SAVISQKPSRDICQRGTSLTIQCQVDSQVTMMFWYRQQPGQSLTLIATANQGSEATYESGFVIDKFPISRPNLTFSTLTVSNMSPEDSSIYLCSAGGDRLGTEAFFGQGTRLTVV.

The CDR3: CASSLVHSSTDTQYF. CDR3 DNA: TGCGCCAGCAGCTTGGTCCATTCTAGCACAGATACGCAGTATTTT. This chain joins TRBV5-1 and TRBJ2-3; the D is unclear. CDR1 is SGHRS, CDR2 YFSETQ, per germline. Deletions cut 0 bases from V and 0 bases from J, with 8 bases between. The CDR3 sequence is 15 residues long. Complete variable domain (other parts from reference TRBV5-1 and TRBJ2-3): KAGVTQTPRYLIKTRGQQVTLSCSPISGHRSVSWYQQTPGQGLQFLFEYFSETQRNKGNFPGRFSGRQFSNSRSEMNVSTLELGDSALYLCASSLVHSSTDTQYFGPGTRLTVL.

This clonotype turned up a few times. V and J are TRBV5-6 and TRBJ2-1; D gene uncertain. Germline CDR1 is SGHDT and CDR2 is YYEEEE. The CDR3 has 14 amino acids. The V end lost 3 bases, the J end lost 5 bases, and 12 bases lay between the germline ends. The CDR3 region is CASSWAAPNNEQFF. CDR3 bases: TGTGCCAGCAGCTGGGCGGCTCCTAACAATGAGCAGTTCTTC.

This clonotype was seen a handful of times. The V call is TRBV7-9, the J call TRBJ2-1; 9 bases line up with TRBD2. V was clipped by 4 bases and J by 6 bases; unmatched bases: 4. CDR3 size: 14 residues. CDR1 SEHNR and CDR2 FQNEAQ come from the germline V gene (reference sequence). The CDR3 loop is CASSSGGRANEQFF. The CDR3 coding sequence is TGTGCCAGCAGCTCAGGCGGGAGGGCCAATGAGCAGTTCTTC.

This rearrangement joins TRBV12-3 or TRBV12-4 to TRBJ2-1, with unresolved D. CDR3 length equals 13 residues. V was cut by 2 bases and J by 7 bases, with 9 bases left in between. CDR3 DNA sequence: TGTGCCAGCAGTTTATGGGTAGAAAATGAGCAGTTCTTC. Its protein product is CASSLWVENEQFF.

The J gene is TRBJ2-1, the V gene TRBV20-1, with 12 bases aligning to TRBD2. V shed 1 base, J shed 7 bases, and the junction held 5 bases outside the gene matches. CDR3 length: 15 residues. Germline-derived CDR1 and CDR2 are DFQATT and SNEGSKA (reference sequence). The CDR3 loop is CSARVSSGRENEQFF. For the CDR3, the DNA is TGCAGTGCTAGAGTGTCTAGCGGGAGGGAGAATGAGCAGTTCTTC.

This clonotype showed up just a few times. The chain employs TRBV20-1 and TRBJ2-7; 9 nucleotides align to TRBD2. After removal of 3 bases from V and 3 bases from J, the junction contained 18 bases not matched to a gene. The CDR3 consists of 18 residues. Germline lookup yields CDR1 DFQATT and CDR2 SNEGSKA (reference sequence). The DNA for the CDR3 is TGCAGTGCTAGCGCGGTCCTGATAAGCAGCGGGAGGTACTACGAGCAGTACTTC. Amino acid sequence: CSASAVLISSGRYYEQYF.

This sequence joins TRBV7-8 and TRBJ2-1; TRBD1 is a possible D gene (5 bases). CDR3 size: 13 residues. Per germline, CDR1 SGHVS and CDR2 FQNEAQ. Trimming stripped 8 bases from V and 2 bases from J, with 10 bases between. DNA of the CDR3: TGTGCCAGCGGGCAGGGCACCTACAATGAGCAGTTCTTC. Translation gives CASGQGTYNEQFF.

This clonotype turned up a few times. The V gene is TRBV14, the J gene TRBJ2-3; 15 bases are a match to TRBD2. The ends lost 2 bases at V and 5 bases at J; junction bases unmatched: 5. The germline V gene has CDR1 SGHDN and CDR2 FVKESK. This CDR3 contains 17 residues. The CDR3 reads CASSQPGLAGGIDTQYF. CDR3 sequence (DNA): TGTGCCAGCAGCCAACCCGGACTAGCGGGAGGGATAGATACGCAGTATTTT.

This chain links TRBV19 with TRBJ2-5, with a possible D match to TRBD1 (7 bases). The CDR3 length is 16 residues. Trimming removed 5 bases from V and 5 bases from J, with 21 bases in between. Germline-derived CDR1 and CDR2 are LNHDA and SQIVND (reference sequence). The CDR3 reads CASSPPGRSGGETQYF. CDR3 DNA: TGTGCCAGTAGTCCGCCGGGGCGCTCAGGGGGGGAGACCCAGTACTTC.

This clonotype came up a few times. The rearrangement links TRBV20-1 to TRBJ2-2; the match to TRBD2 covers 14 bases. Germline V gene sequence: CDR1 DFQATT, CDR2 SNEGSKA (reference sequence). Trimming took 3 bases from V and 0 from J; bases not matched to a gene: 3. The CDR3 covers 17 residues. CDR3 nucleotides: TGCAGTGCTAGGGGGACTAGCGGGAGTGCGAACACCGGGGAGCTGTTTTTT. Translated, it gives CSARGTSGSANTGELFF.

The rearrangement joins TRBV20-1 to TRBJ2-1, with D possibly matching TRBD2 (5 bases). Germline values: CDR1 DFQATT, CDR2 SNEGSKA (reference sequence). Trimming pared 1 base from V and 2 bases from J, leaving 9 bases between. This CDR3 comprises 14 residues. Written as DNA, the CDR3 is TGCAGTGCTAGAGGCGATAGCGCCTACAATGAGCAGTTCTTC. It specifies CSARGDSAYNEQFF.

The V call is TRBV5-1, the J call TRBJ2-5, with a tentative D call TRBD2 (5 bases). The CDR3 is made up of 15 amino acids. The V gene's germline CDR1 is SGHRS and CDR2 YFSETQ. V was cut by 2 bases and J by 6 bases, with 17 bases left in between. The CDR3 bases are TGCGCCAGCAGCTTAAGCGGACCCTTGTTGAAGACCCAGTACTTC. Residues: CASSLSGPLLKTQYF.

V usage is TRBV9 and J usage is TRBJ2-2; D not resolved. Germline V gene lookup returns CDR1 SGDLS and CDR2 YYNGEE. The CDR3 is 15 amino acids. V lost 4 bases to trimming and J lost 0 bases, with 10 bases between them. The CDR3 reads CASSIGRANTGELFF. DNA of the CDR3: TGTGCCAGCAGCATCGGACGGGCGAACACCGGGGAGCTGTTTTTT.

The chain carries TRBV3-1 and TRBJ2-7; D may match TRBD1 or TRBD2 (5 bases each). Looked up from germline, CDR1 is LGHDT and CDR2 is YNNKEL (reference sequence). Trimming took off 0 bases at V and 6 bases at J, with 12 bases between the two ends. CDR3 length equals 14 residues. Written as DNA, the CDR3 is TGTGCCAGCAGCCAAGATTGGGGGAAGCGCGAGCAGTACTTC. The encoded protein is CASSQDWGKREQYF.